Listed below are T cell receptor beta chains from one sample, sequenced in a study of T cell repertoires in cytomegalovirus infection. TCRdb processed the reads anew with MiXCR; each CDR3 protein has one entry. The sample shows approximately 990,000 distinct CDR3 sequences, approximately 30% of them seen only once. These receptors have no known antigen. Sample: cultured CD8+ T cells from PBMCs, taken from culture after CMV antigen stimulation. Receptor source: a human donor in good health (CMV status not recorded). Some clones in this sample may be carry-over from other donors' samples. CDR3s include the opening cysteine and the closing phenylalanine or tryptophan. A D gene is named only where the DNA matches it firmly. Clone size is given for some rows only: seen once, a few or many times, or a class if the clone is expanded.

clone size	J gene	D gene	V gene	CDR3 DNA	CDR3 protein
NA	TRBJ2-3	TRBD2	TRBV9	TGTGCCAGCAGCCTAGCGGGGGGGCAGCGAGATACGCAGTATTTT	CASSLAGGQRDTQYF
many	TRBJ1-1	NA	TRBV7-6	TGTGCCAGCAGCACCTATTACGGGAGCACTGAAGCTTTCTTT	CASSTYYGSTEAFF
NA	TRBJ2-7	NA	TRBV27	TGTGCCAGCAGTCCGGGACCTCCTGCGAATTACGAGCAGTACTTC	CASSPGPPANYEQYF
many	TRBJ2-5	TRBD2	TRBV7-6	TGTGCCAGCAGCTTTGGGGGGGATCAAGAGACCCAGTACTTC	CASSFGGDQETQYF
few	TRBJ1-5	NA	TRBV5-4	TGTGCCAGCAGCTTGGGGCCCATGAAGCCCCAGCATTTT	CASSLGPMKPQHF
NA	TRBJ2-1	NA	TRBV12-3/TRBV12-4	TGTGCCAGCAGTGTCGGCCCCGCCAATGAGCAGTTCTTC	CASSVGPANEQFF
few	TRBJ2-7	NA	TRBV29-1	TGCAGCGGCAAGGGCCCAGCAGGGAACGAGCAGTACTTC	CSGKGPAGNEQYF
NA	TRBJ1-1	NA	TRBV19	TGTGCCAGTAGTATCCTAGGGGGTCTAGGGAACACTGAAGCTTTCTTT	CASSILGGLGNTEAFF
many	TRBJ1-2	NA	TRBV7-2	TGTGCCAGCAGCCCCGAGTTAGGCAACGGCTATGGCTACACCTTC	CASSPELGNGYGYTF
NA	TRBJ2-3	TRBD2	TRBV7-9	TGTGCCAGCAGCCCGGGACTAGCGGGGCCAGATACGCAGTATTTT	CASSPGLAGPDTQYF
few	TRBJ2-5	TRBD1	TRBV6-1	TGTGCCAGCAGCCCGGGACAGGGGCCTGCAGAGACCCAGTACTTC	CASSPGQGPAETQYF
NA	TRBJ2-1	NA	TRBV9	TGTGCCAGCAGCCCCAACGACCGACTCAATGAGCAGTTCTTC	CASSPNDRLNEQFF
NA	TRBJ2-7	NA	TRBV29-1	TGCAGCGTTGAAACGTCATCTAGTGAGCAGTACTTC	CSVETSSSEQYF
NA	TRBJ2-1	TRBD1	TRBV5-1	TGCGCCAGCACTCCACCGGGACAGGAAAACAATGAGCAGTTCTTC	CASTPPGQENNEQFF
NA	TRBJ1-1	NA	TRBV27	TGTGCCAGCAGTGGGGCGAAGAACACTGAAGCTTTCTTT	CASSGAKNTEAFF
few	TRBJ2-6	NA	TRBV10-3	TGTGCCATCAAAAAGCGGGTCTCTGGGGCCAACGTCCTGACTTTC	CAIKKRVSGANVLTF
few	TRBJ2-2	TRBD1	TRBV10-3	TGTGCCATCAGAACAGGGGGAACCGGGGAGCTGTTTTTT	CAIRTGGTGELFF
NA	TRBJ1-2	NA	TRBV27	TGTGCCAGCAGTTTGACCATCCGACCGGGAAACTATGGCTACACCTTC	CASSLTIRPGNYGYTF
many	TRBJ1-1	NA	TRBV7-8	TGTGCCAGCAGCTTATTCAGGTCCAACACTGAAGCTTTCTTT	CASSLFRSNTEAFF
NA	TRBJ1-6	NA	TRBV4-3	TGCGCCAGCAGCCAAGATTTGGCAGGGCTAACCCTCCACTTT	CASSQDLAGLTLHF
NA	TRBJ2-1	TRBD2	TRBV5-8	TGTGCCAGCAGCTTGGTAGGCGGGGGGCGAAATGAGCAGTTCTTC	CASSLVGGGRNEQFF
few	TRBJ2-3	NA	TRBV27	TGTGCCAGCAATAGGGTGGGCAGCACAGATACGCAGTATTTT	CASNRVGSTDTQYF
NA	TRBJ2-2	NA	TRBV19	TGTGCCAGTAGAAGGCACACCGGGGAGCTGTTTTTT	CASRRHTGELFF
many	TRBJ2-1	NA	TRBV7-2	TGTGCCAGCAGCTTGGCGGACTACTATTACAATGAGCAGTTCTTC	CASSLADYYYNEQFF
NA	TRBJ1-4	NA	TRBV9	TGTGCCAGCAGCGCACCCGACAATGGGACTAATGAAAAACTGTTTTTT	CASSAPDNGTNEKLFF
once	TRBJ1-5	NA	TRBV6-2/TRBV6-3	TGTGCCAGCACCGCTGGACGGGACTTAACCCATCAGCCCCAGCATTTT	CASTAGRDLTHQPQHF
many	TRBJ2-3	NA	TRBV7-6	TGTGCCAGCAGCCTAGCACTGGGAGGAGATACGCAGTATTTT	CASSLALGGDTQYF
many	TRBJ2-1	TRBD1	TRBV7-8	TGTGCCAGCTATGACAGGGGCAAAGACAATGAGCAGTTCTTC	CASYDRGKDNEQFF
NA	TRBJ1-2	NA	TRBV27	TGTGCCAGCTCCCCCGCGGGGGCGGGTTTAGGCTACACCTTC	CASSPAGAGLGYTF
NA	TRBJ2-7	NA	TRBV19	TGTGCCAGTAGTATAGAAAGCACCTACGAGCAGTACTTC	CASSIESTYEQYF
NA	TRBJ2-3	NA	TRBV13	TGTGCCAGCACGCCCCCCTGGGAAGATACGCAGTATTTT	CASTPPWEDTQYF
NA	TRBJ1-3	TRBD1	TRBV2	TGTGCCAGCACTAACGACAGGGGTACTGGAAACACCATATATTTT	CASTNDRGTGNTIYF
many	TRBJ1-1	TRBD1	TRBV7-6	TGTGCCAGCAGCTTAGCGGTAGGGACAGGGACCTTGCTAAGGGACACTGAAGCTTTCTTT	CASSLAVGTGTLLRDTEAFF
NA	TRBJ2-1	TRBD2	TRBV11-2	TGTGCCAGCCACGATAGCGGGGGCTCCTACAATGAGCAGTTCTTC	CASHDSGGSYNEQFF
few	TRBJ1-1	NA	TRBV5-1	TGCGCCAGCAGCTTGGTTGGGGATCGTCAAGCTTTCTTT	CASSLVGDRQAFF
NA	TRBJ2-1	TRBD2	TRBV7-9	TGTGCCAGCAGCTGGACTAGCGGGGGCCTCAATGAGCAGTTCTTC	CASSWTSGGLNEQFF
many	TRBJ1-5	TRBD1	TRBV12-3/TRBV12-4	TGTGCCAGCAGTTCCCGGGACAGGGCTTTTAATCAGCCCCAGCATTTT	CASSSRDRAFNQPQHF
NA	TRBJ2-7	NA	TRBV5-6	TGTGCCAGCAGCGGAAGCGGGTTCTCCTACGAGCAGTACTTC	CASSGSGFSYEQYF
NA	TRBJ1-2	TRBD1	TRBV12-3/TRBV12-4	TGTGCCAGCACCGACAGGGGTACCTATGGCTACACCTTC	CASTDRGTYGYTF
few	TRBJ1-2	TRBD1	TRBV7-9	TGTGCCAGCAGCTCGGGACAGGGAATCTTGCGCGGCTATGGCTACACCTTC	CASSSGQGILRGYGYTF
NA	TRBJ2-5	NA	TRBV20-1	TGCAGTGATTCGGCATACAAAGAGACCCAGTACTTC	CSDSAYKETQYF
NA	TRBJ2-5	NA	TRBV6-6	TGTGCCAGCAGTTATCGAGGGAAAGAGACCCAGTACTTC	CASSYRGKETQYF
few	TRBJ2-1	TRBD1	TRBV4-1	TGCGCCAGCAGCTCCTCCGGGACAGGGAGTAATGAGCAGTTCTTC	CASSSSGTGSNEQFF
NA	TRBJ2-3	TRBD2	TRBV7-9	TGTGCCAGCAGCTGGGTCTCGACGACTAGCGGGGGGCCGCTTGGTACGCAGTATTTT	CASSWVSTTSGGPLGTQYF
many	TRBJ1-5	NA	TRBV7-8	TGTGCCAGCAGCTCGACAGCGTATAGCAATCAGCCCCAGCATTTT	CASSSTAYSNQPQHF
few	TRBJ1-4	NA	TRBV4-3	TGCGCCAGCAGCCAAGATGCACCCACCCCAGGGAGTCCCCCGGGTAATGAAAAACTGTTTTTT	CASSQDAPTPGSPPGNEKLFF
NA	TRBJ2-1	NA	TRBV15	TGTGCCACCAGCAGAGATTTGGGAGCCTCGCCCAGTGAGCAGTTCTTC	CATSRDLGASPSEQFF
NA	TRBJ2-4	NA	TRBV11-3	TGTGCCAGCAGCTTAGCTTTCAGACATCGGGACAGCGGGGCCCCCAAAAACATTCAGTACTTC	CASSLAFRHRDSGAPKNIQYF
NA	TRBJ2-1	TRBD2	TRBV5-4	TGTGCCAGCACGGGCGCGGGGGAAACCTACAATGAGCAGTTCTTC	CASTGAGETYNEQFF
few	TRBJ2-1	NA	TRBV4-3	TGCGCCAGCAGCCAAGATCCGCGGGGCGCCCTCTCCAATGAGCAGTTCTTC	CASSQDPRGALSNEQFF